A selection of T cell receptor beta chains follows, all from one sample in a study of T-cell reconstitution after alpha-beta-depleted transplantation in children. From the PCR reads, TCRdb called clonotypes with MiXCR, one entry per CDR3 protein. Among some 200,000 distinct CDR3 sequences listed, approximately 9.8% were seen once. The sample consisted of PBMCs from the stem cell graft donor, taken from the stem cell graft. The receptors shown here come from a human donor who donated a stem cell graft to a child with SCID. CDR3s include the opening cysteine and the closing phenylalanine or tryptophan. The order of the fields is V gene, D gene, J gene, clone size, CDR3 protein, CDR3 DNA. D genes are given only for firm matches. The size field is filled for only some rows; it gives once, few, many or a size class.

>TRBV20-1|TRBD1|TRBJ2-5|few
CSAGTVQETQYF
TGCAGTGCTGGGACAGTCCAAGAGACCCAGTACTTC
>TRBV5-1|TRBD1|TRBJ1-4|many
CASSLKDRDVATNEKLFF
TGCGCCAGCAGCTTGAAGGACAGGGATGTCGCAACTAATGAAAAACTGTTTTTT
>TRBV7-2|TRBD2|TRBJ2-3|few
CASSLLAGGLTDTQYF
TGTGCCAGCAGCTTATTAGCGGGGGGGCTCACAGATACGCAGTATTTT
>TRBV20-1|-|TRBJ2-2|many
CSARESGDRTGELFF
TGCAGTGCTAGGGAGTCCGGGGATCGCACCGGGGAGCTGTTTTTT
>TRBV7-2|TRBD2|TRBJ2-3|many
CASSFRLAVGSDTQYF
TGTGCCAGCAGCTTTAGACTAGCGGTCGGCTCAGATACGCAGTATTTT
>TRBV5-1|-|TRBJ1-1|many
CASSREGRNTEAFF
TGCGCCAGCAGCCGAGAGGGGAGGAACACTGAAGCTTTCTTT
>TRBV20-1|TRBD1|TRBJ1-6|many
CSARYRGNSPLHF
TGCAGTGCTAGATACAGGGGGAATTCACCCCTCCACTTT
>TRBV7-8|TRBD1|TRBJ2-1|many
CASSSRGWEQFF
TGTGCCAGCAGCTCCAGGGGGTGGGAGCAGTTCTTC
>TRBV10-3|-|TRBJ2-2|many
CAISEGYGNTGELFF
TGTGCCATCAGTGAGGGCTACGGGAACACCGGGGAGCTGTTTTTT
>TRBV20-1|TRBD1|TRBJ1-1|many
CSALGQGEAFF
TGCAGTGCCCTGGGACAGGGTGAAGCTTTCTTT
>TRBV20-1|TRBD1|TRBJ2-3|many
CSARVGTAFHTDTQYF
TGCAGTGCTAGAGTCGGGACAGCGTTTCACACAGATACGCAGTATTTT
>TRBV6-1|TRBD1|TRBJ2-3|many
CATKKRGQGAIDTQYF
TGTGCCACCAAGAAACGGGGACAGGGGGCGATAGATACGCAGTATTTT
>TRBV2|-|TRBJ1-2|-
CASRGGDNYGDTF
TGTGCCAGCCGTGGCGGGGATAACTATGGCGACACCTTC
>TRBV7-2|TRBD1|TRBJ1-6|many
CASSIIQGFGSPLHF
TGTGCCAGCAGCATAATACAGGGGTTTGGGTCACCCCTCCACTTT
>TRBV7-2|TRBD2|TRBJ2-1|many
CASSSAGVTYNEQFF
TGTGCCAGCAGCTCAGCGGGGGTTACCTACAATGAGCAGTTCTTC
>TRBV30|TRBD1|TRBJ2-1|few
CAWDRGYNEQFF
TGTGCCTGGGACAGGGGCTACAATGAGCAGTTCTTC
>TRBV6-1|-|TRBJ1-2|-
CASSVGSGYTF
TGTGCCAGCAGCGTTGGGTCTGGCTACACCTTC
>TRBV24-1|TRBD1|TRBJ1-5|many
CAEDRGIRQPQHF
TGTGCCGAAGACAGGGGGATAAGGCAGCCCCAGCATTTT
>TRBV29-1|TRBD1|TRBJ2-3|-
CSVHTGGTDTQYF
TGCAGCGTTCACACAGGGGGCACAGATACGCAGTATTTT
>TRBV20-1|-|TRBJ2-7|many
CSAHTAPGLSYEQYF
TGCAGTGCACACACGGCCCCTGGGTTATCCTACGAGCAGTACTTC
>TRBV6-5|TRBD1|TRBJ1-3|many
CASSLLQGARGNTIYF
TGTGCCAGCAGCCTTCTCCAGGGGGCGCGGGGAAACACCATATATTTT
>TRBV20-1|TRBD1|TRBJ1-1|-
CSAREGTGGEAFF
TGCAGTGCTAGGGAAGGGACAGGGGGTGAAGCTTTCTTT
>TRBV5-4|-|TRBJ2-7|many
CASSLGGVGPYYEQYF
TGTGCCAGCAGCTTGGGGGGCGTAGGCCCATACTACGAGCAGTACTTC
>TRBV24-1|-|TRBJ2-1|many
CATSDLLGQSSYNEQFF
TGTGCCACCAGTGATTTGTTGGGGCAGAGCTCCTACAATGAGCAGTTCTTC
>TRBV20-1|-|TRBJ2-5|many
CSARDLRGRETQYF
TGCAGTGCTAGAGATCTCAGAGGGAGAGAGACCCAGTACTTC
>TRBV5-1|-|TRBJ2-3|many
CASSLAGRDGPSTDTQYF
TGCGCCAGCAGCTTGGCCGGACGGGACGGACCTAGCACAGATACGCAGTATTTT
>TRBV7-2|-|TRBJ2-7|many
CASSLKRNYEQYF
TGTGCCAGCAGCTTAAAGCGGAACTACGAGCAGTACTTC
>TRBV5-5|-|TRBJ2-1|few
CASSYHLGTPYNEQFF
TGTGCCAGCAGCTACCACCTCGGGACTCCTTACAATGAGCAGTTCTTC
>TRBV4-1|-|TRBJ2-7|many
CASSQDWEGDYEQYF
TGCGCCAGCAGCCAAGATTGGGAGGGGGACTACGAGCAGTACTTC
>TRBV20-1|TRBD2|TRBJ2-7|-
CCAGRPGGGETYEQYF
TGCTGTGCTGGGAGGCCTGGCGGGGGGGAAACCTACGAGCAGTACTTC
>TRBV24-1|-|TRBJ2-3|few
CATSDSAGAYYGDTQYF
TGTGCCACCAGTGATTCCGCGGGGGCCTATTATGGAGATACGCAGTATTTT
>TRBV7-2|TRBD2|TRBJ2-7|many
CASTSLAGLSYEQYF
TGTGCCAGCACCTCTCTAGCGGGGCTCTCCTACGAGCAGTACTTC
>TRBV29-1|TRBD1|TRBJ1-2|-
CSARTGDGYTF
TGCAGCGCCAGGACAGGGGATGGCTACACCTTC
>TRBV5-1|-|TRBJ1-1|many
CASNVQGLNTEAFF
TGCGCCAGCAACGTACAGGGCCTGAACACTGAAGCTTTCTTT
>TRBV2|TRBD1|TRBJ1-2|-
CASSQQGSIRGYTF
TGTGCCAGCAGTCAACAGGGGTCTATTCGTGGCTACACCTTC